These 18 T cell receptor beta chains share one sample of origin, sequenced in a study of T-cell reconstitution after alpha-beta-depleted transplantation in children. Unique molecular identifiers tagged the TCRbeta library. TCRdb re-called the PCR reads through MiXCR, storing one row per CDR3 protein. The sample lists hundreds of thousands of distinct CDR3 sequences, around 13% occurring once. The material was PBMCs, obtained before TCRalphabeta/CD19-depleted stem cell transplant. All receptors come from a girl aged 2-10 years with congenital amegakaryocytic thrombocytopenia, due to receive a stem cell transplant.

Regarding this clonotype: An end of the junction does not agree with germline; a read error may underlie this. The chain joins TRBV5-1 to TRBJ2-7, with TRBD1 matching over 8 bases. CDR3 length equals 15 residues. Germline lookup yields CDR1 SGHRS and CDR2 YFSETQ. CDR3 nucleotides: TGTGCCAGCAGCCCGCGACAGGGGACGTCCTACGGGCAGTACTTC. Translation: CASSPRQGTSYGQYF.

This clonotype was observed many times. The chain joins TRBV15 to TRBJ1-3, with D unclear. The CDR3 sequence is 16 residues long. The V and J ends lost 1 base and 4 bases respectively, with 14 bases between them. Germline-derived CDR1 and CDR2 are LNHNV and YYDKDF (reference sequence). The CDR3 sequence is CATSRVLASGGNTIYF. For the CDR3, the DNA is TGTGCCACCAGCAGAGTCTTGGCCAGCGGAGGAAACACCATATATTTT.

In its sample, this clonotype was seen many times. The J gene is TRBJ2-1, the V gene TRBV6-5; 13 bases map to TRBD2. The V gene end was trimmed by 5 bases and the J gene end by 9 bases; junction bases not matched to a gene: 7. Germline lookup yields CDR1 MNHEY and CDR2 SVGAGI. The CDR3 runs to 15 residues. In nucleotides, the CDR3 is TGTGCCAGCAGTCTCACTAGCGGGAGGGCCATTGAGCAGTTCTTC. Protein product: CASSLTSGRAIEQFF.

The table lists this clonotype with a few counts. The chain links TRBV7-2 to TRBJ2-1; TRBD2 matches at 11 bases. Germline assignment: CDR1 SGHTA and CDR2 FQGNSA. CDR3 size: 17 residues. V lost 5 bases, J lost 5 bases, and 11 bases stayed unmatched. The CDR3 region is CASSPPPGTSGDNEQFF. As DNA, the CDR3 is TGTGCCAGCAGCCCCCCCCCCGGGACTAGCGGTGACAATGAGCAGTTCTTC.

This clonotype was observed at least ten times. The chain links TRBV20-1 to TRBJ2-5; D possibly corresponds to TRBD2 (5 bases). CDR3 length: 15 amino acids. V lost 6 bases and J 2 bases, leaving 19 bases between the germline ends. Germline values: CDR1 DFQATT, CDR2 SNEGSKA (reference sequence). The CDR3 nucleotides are TGCAGTGCGGTGGACTCCGGTACTCGACAAGAGACCCAGTACTTC. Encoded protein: CSAVDSGTRQETQYF.

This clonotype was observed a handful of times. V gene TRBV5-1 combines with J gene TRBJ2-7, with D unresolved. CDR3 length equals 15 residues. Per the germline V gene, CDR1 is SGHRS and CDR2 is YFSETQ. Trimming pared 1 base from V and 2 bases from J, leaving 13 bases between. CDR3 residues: CASSLITGSTYEQYF. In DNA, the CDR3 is TGCGCCAGCAGCTTGATTACTGGCAGCACCTACGAGCAGTACTTC.

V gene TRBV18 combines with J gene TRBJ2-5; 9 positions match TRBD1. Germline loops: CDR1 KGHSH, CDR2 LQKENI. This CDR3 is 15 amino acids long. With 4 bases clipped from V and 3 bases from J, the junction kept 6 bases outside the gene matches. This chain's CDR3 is CASSRRGQGEETQYF. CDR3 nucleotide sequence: TGTGCCAGCTCACGGCGGGGACAGGGAGAAGAGACCCAGTACTTC.

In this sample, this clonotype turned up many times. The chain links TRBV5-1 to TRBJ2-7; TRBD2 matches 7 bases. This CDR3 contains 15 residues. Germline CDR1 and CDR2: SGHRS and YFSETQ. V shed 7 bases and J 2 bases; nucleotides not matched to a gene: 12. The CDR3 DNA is TGCGCCAGCCTGAAGCTACAGCGGGATACCTACGAGCAGTACTTC. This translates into CASLKLQRDTYEQYF.

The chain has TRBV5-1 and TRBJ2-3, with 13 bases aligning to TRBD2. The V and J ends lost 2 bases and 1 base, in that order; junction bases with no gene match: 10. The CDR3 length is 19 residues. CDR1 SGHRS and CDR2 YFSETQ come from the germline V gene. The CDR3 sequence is CASSLPGLAGVERTDTQYF. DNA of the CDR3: TGCGCCAGCAGCTTACCCGGACTAGCGGGAGTGGAGCGCACAGATACGCAGTATTTT. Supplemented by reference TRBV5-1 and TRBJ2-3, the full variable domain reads KAGVTQTPRYLIKTRGQQVTLSCSPISGHRSVSWYQQTPGQGLQFLFEYFSETQRNKGNFPGRFSGRQFSNSRSEMNVSTLELGDSALYLCASSLPGLAGVERTDTQYFGPGTRLTVL.

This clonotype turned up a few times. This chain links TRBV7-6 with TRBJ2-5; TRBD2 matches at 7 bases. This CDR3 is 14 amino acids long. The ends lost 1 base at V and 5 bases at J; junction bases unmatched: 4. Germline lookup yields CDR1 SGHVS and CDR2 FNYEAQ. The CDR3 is CASSLVASGETQYF. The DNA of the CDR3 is TGTGCCAGCAGCTTAGTTGCTAGCGGTGAGACCCAGTACTTC. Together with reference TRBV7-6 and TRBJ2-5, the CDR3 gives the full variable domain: GAGVSQSPRYKVTKRGQDVALRCDPISGHVSLYWYRQALGQGPEFLTYFNYEAQQDKSGLPNDRFSAERPEGSISTLTIQRTEQRDSAMYRCASSLVASGETQYFGPGTRLLVL.

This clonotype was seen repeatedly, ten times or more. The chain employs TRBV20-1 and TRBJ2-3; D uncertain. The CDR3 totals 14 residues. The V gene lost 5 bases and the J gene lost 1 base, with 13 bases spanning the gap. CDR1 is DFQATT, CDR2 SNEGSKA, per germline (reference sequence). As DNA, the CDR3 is TGCAGTGCTCCCTTCGGTCTGGGCACAGATACGCAGTATTTT. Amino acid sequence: CSAPFGLGTDTQYF.

The DNA of the CDR3 is TGTGCCAGCAGCTTGGGACAGGGGATGGGGAATGAGCAGTTCTTC. It is translated as CASSLGQGMGNEQFF. The chain employs TRBV11-2 and TRBJ2-1, with 10 bases fitting TRBD1. Germline V gene data show CDR1 as SGHAT and CDR2 as FQNNGV. V trimming: 3 bases; J trimming: 7 bases; junction bases outside the gene matches: 6. The CDR3 is 15 residues long.

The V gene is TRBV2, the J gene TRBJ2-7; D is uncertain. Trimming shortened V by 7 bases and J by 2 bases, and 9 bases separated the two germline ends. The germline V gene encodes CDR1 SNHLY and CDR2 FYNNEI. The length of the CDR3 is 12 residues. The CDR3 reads CASNNTPYEQYF. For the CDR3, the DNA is TGTGCCAGCAATAATACTCCCTACGAGCAGTACTTC.

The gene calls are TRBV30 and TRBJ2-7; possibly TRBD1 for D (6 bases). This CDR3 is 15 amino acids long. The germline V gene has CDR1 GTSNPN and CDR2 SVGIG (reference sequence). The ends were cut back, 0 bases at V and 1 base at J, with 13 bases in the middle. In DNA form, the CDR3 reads TGTGCCTGGAGTGTACGTTTCGGACAGTCCTACGAGCAGTACTTC. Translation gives CAWSVRFGQSYEQYF.

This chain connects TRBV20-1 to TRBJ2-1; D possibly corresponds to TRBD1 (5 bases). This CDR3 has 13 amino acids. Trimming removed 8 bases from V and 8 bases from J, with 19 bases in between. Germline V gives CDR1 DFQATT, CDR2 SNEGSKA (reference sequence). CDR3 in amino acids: CSLLQGANDEQFF. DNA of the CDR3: TGCAGTCTACTCCAAGGGGCGAACGATGAGCAGTTCTTC.

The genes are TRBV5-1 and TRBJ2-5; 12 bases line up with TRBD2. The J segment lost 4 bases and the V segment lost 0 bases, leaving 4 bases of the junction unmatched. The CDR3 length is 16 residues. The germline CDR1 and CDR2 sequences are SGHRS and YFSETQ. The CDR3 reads CASSLALTSGGETQYF. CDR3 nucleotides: TGCGCCAGCAGCTTGGCTCTGACTAGCGGGGGAGAGACCCAGTACTTC. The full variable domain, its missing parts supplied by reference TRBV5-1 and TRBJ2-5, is KAGVTQTPRYLIKTRGQQVTLSCSPISGHRSVSWYQQTPGQGLQFLFEYFSETQRNKGNFPGRFSGRQFSNSRSEMNVSTLELGDSALYLCASSLALTSGGETQYFGPGTRLLVL.

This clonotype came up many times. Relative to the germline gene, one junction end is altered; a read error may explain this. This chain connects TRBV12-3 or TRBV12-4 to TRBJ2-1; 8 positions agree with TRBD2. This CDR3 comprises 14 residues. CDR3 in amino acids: CASSFGASGLEGVF. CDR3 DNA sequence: TGTGCCAGCAGTTTCGGGGCTAGCGGGCTAGAGGGTGTCTTC.

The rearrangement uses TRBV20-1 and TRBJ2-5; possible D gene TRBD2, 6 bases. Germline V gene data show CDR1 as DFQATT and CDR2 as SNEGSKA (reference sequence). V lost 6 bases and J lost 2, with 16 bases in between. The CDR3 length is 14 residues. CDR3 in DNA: TGCAGTGCAGCGGTCCCGGGACTTCAAGAGACCCAGTACTTC. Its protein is CSAAVPGLQETQYF.